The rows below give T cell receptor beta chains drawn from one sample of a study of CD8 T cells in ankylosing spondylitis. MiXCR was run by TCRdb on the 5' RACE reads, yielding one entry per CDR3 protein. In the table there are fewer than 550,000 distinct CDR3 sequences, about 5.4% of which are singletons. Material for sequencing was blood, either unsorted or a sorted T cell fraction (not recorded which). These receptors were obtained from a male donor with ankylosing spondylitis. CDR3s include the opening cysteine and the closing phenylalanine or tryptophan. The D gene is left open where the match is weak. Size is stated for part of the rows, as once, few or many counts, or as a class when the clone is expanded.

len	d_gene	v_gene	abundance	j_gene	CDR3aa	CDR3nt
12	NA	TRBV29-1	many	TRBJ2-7	CSVVSGGYEQYF	TGCAGCGTTGTATCAGGCGGGTACGAGCAGTACTTC
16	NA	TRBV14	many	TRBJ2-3	CASSQTRGSSTDTQYF	TGTGCCAGCAGCCAAACCCGGGGGTCTAGCACAGATACGCAGTATTTT
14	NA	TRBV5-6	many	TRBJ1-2	CASSLGRRIYGYTF	TGTGCCAGCAGCTTGGGGAGACGGATCTATGGCTACACCTTC
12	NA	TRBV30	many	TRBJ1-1	CAWRRWNTEAFF	TGTGCCTGGAGACGGTGGAACACTGAAGCTTTCTTT
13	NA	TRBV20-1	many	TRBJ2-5	CSASAPAEETQYF	TGCAGTGCTAGCGCTCCGGCGGAGGAGACCCAGTACTTC
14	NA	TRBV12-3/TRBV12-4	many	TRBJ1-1	CASSFWHQNTEAFF	TGTGCCAGCAGTTTTTGGCACCAGAACACTGAAGCTTTCTTT
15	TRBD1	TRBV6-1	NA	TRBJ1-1	CASSDRQGIGTEAFF	TGTGCCAGCAGTGACCGACAGGGGATCGGCACTGAAGCTTTCTTT
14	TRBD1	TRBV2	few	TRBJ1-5	CASSGDRGGQPQHF	TGTGCCAGCAGCGGGGACAGGGGAGGTCAGCCCCAGCATTTT
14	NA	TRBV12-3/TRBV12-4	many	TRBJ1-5	CASSLVAGSQPQHF	TGTGCCAGCAGTTTAGTAGCAGGGAGCCAGCCCCAGCATTTT
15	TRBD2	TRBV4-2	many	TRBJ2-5	CASSQGASGQETQYF	TGTGCCAGCAGCCAAGGGGCTAGCGGACAAGAGACCCAGTACTTC
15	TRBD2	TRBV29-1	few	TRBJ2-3	CSVVPGGFVTDTQYF	TGCAGCGTTGTTCCGGGAGGGTTCGTCACAGATACGCAGTATTTT